The 23 T cell receptor beta chains below all came from one sample that was sequenced in a study of tumor and adjacent non-tumor tissue in lung cancer. A modified ARM-PCR protocol with three rounds of nested PCR amplified TCRbeta. TCRdb called the multiplex PCR reads again in MiXCR, with one record for every CDR3 protein. The data contain about 120,000 distinct CDR3 sequences, about 66% of them seen just once; the ten biggest clones take up 9.5% to 15%. This sample's RNA came from whole unsorted tissue. Sample: lung tumor tissue. Receptor source: a man aged 30 to 39 with non-small cell lung cancer.

This clonotype has more than one count but fewer than ten. A clone one base away is much larger, so this may be a read error. The chain combines TRBV6-5 with TRBJ1-6; 7 bases map to TRBD1. Germline assignment: CDR1 MNHEY and CDR2 SVGAGI. CDR3 size: 15 residues. V was pared by 7 bases and J by 7 bases, with 10 bases of the junction left unmatched. DNA for the CDR3: TGTGCCAGCATCTCATCCCTAGGGGGCAATTCACCCCTCCACTTT. Protein: CASISSLGGNSPLHF.

About this clonotype itself: A junction end diverges from the germline sequence, so it may reflect a read error. V gene TRBV20-1 combines with J gene TRBJ2-1; D is possibly TRBD2 (6 bases). The CDR3 spans 14 residues. The germline V gene encodes CDR1 DFQATT and CDR2 SNEGSKA (reference sequence). CDR3 protein: CCASVRYSYSEQFF. The DNA for the CDR3 is TGCTGTGCTAGCGTCAGGTACTCCTACAGTGAGCAGTTCTTC.

On this clonotype: Just one base apart from a much larger clone, this may be a read error. The V call is TRBV5-6, the J call TRBJ2-2, with unresolved D. CDR3 size: 13 residues. From germline, CDR1 is SGHDT and CDR2 YYEEEE. The CDR3 here is CAISFPNTGELFF. CDR3 coding DNA: TGTGCCATCAGCTTCCCGAACACCGGGGAGCTGTTTTTT.

This clonotype has just one count. The chain is built from TRBV24-1 and TRBJ1-1; TRBD1 is a possible D gene (6 bases). The CDR3 is 14 amino acids. The V gene lost 9 bases and the J gene lost 1 base, with 14 bases spanning the gap. In germline, CDR1 is KGHDR, CDR2 SFDVKD. In DNA, the CDR3 is TGTGCCACCCAACAATCGGACAGGAACACTGAAGCTTTCTTT. Translation: CATQQSDRNTEAFF.

This clonotype was seen ten or more times. This chain uses TRBV11-1 with TRBJ1-2; 10 bases match TRBD1. The CDR3 length is 14 residues. Per germline, CDR1 SGHAT and CDR2 FQDESV (reference sequence). The trim removed 5 bases at V and 4 bases at J, leaving 4 bases unmatched. CDR3: CASSPDRGSYGYTF. CDR3 DNA: TGTGCCAGCAGCCCGGACAGGGGGAGCTATGGCTACACCTTC.

Comments on this clonotype: With a much larger clone just one base away, this may be a read error. This CDR3 fails to terminate in the conserved phenylalanine or tryptophan, so it likely reflects a read error. The V gene is TRBV6-2 or TRBV6-3, the J gene TRBJ2-1; D is unclear. With 0 bases removed from V and 9 bases from J, the gap between germline ends came to 12 bases. The CDR3 runs 14 residues. Germline CDR1 MNHEY, CDR2 SVGEGT. The CDR3 sequence: CASSYSGQLREQFL. CDR3 nucleotide sequence: TGTGCCAGCAGTTACTCGGGCCAGCTCCGTGAGCAGTTCTTA.

This clonotype has at least ten counts. J is TRBJ2-7 and V is TRBV6-6, with 13 bases identical to TRBD2. The germline V gene encodes CDR1 MNHNY and CDR2 SVGAGI (reference sequence). This CDR3 is 19 amino acids long. V lost 5 bases and J lost 3; bases outside the gene matches: 16. The CDR3 DNA reads as TGTGCCAGCAGTCTGCTCGGGACTAGCGGGACTCGATTCCACTACGAGCAGTACTTC. As protein: CASSLLGTSGTRFHYEQYF.

With regard to this clonotype: This may be a read error: a much more frequent sequence differs by one nucleotide. The chain has TRBV10-3 and TRBJ2-7; D is unresolved. The germline V gene encodes CDR1 ENHRY and CDR2 SYGVKD. CDR3 length: 13 amino acids. The CDR3 nucleotides read TGTGCCATCAGTGATGGCGATGCCTACGATCAGTACTTC. It specifies CAISDGDAYDQYF.

This clonotype was counted at least ten times. The V gene is TRBV4-1, the J gene TRBJ1-4; D not resolved. CDR1 is MGHRA and CDR2 is YSYEKL in the germline V gene. V was shortened by 1 base and J by 0 bases, with 15 bases between the two germline ends. This CDR3 spans 18 amino acids. Written as DNA, the CDR3 is TGCGCCAGCAGCCAAGGTTTGAGGGCGGCGGCAACTAATGAAAAACTGTTTTTT. Amino acid sequence: CASSQGLRAAATNEKLFF.

Note on this clonotype: This may stem from a read error, because a much larger clone lies one nucleotide away. The genes are TRBV20-1 and TRBJ1-5; no reliable D call. The CDR3 is made up of 13 amino acids. The germline V gene has CDR1 DFQATT and CDR2 SNEGSKA (reference sequence). CDR3 coding DNA: TGCAGTGCCGCAGGTATACACAATCAGTCCCAGCATTTT. This encodes CSAAGIHNQSQHF.

The chain links TRBV20-1 to TRBJ2-1, with TRBD2 as a possible D gene (5 bases). Trimming left V 1 base short and J 6 bases short, with 10 bases between. CDR3 size: 13 residues. CDR1 is DFQATT, CDR2 SNEGSKA, per germline (reference sequence). The CDR3, as DNA: TGCAGTGCTAGAGGAAGCGGATGCAATGAGCAGTTCTTC. Its translation is CSARGSGCNEQFF.

The V gene is TRBV7-9, the J gene TRBJ2-7, with 8 nucleotides matching TRBD1. V gave up 4 bases and J gave up 0 bases; unmatched junction bases: 8. The CDR3 is 16 amino acids. Germline CDR1 reads SEHNR; CDR2 reads FQNEAQ (reference sequence). CDR3 protein: CASSSGGQGYSYEQYF. Written as DNA, the CDR3 is TGTGCCAGCAGCTCCGGAGGACAGGGCTACTCCTACGAGCAGTACTTC.

This clonotype appeared many times. The rearrangement uses TRBV4-3 and TRBJ2-7; no firm D call. V lost 4 bases and J lost 7, with 20 bases in between. The CDR3 sequence is 15 residues long. CDR1 and CDR2 (germline): LGHNA, YSLEER. DNA of the CDR3: TGCGCCAGCAGCCGTTTTAATTCAGCTCTCCTTGAGCAGTACTTC. Protein: CASSRFNSALLEQYF.

This clonotype has just one count. The junction and the germline gene differ at one end; a read error may be behind it. The chain employs TRBV4-2 and TRBJ2-3; 9 bases align to TRBD2. The CDR3 covers 18 residues. CDR1 LGHNA and CDR2 YNFKEQ come from the germline V gene. Written as DNA, the CDR3 is TGTGCCAGCAGCCCCTATCTATCTAGCGGGGCTGGCACAGATACACAGTATTTT. Translation gives CASSPYLSSGAGTDTQYF.

This rearrangement joins TRBV4-1 to TRBJ2-7; TRBD2 aligns across 11 bases. This CDR3 contains 18 residues. In germline, CDR1 is MGHRA, CDR2 YSYEKL. J gave up 3 bases and V 0 bases, and 10 bases lay outside the gene matches. The CDR3 DNA is TGCGCCAGCAGCCAAGATCAGGGAGGTAGCGGGGGGGACTACGAGCAGTACTTC. Translation: CASSQDQGGSGGDYEQYF.

Remarks on this clonotype: The CDR3 ends on some other residue instead of the conserved phenylalanine or tryptophan, so this is likely a read error. The chain joins TRBV4-3 to TRBJ2-1; D perhaps matches TRBD1 (6 bases). Germline CDR1 LGHNA, CDR2 YSLEER. CDR3 length equals 14 residues. V lost 0 bases to trimming and J lost 5 bases, with 8 bases between them. The CDR3 DNA is TGCGCCAGCAGCCAAGATTACAGGGACAATGAGCAGTTCATC. It encodes CASSQDYRDNEQFI.

The table lists this clonotype with many counts. This chain links TRBV12-3 or TRBV12-4 with TRBJ1-2; D gene ambiguous. This CDR3 region has 13 residues. Trimming removed 3 bases at V and 5 bases at J, with 10 bases between. In DNA, the CDR3 is TGTGCCAGCAGTTTTCGCCGGGATTATGGCTACACCTTC. Translated: CASSFRRDYGYTF.

For this clonotype: A much more abundant neighbour one base away suggests this may be a read error. Given the absence of the conserved phenylalanine or tryptophan at the CDR3 end, a read error is likely. The chain joins TRBV20-1 to TRBJ1-4; TRBD1 matches 9 bases. The length of the CDR3 is 14 residues. V trimming: 6 bases; J trimming: 7 bases; junction bases outside the gene matches: 9. The germline V gene encodes CDR1 DFQATT and CDR2 SNEGSKA (reference sequence). The chain's CDR3 is CSALGTGRGEKLFI. In DNA form, the CDR3 reads TGCAGTGCCCTGGGGACAGGGCGGGGTGAAAAACTGTTTATT.

In the case of this clonotype: The junction departs from germline at one end; a sequencing error may be responsible. This rearrangement joins TRBV29-1 to TRBJ2-3, with 7 positions matching TRBD1. CDR3 length: 17 residues. Germline lookup yields CDR1 SQVTM and CDR2 ANQGSEA. CDR3 sequence (DNA): TGCAGCGCCCGGGGTGTGACGGACAGGTCGATCACAGATACGCAATATTTT. As protein: CSARGVTDRSITDTQYF.

Details on this clonotype: Relative to the germline gene, one junction end is altered; a read error may explain this. This chain connects TRBV7-9 to TRBJ1-2; 8 bases line up with TRBD1. The germline V gene has CDR1 SEHNR and CDR2 FQNEAQ (reference sequence). There are 14 residues in the CDR3. CDR3 nucleotides: TGTGTCAGCAGCTTCAGGGGGCTGAACTATGGCTACACCTTC. Encoded protein: CVSSFRGLNYGYTF.

This clonotype occurred a few times. The chain has TRBV12-5 and TRBJ2-5, with 7 bases matching TRBD2. CDR1 is LGHNT and CDR2 is FRNRAP in the germline V gene. With V trimmed by 6 bases and J by 9 bases, 22 bases remained unmatched. CDR3 length: 17 amino acids. This CDR3 reads CASGSVVGSPTREAQYF. The CDR3 DNA is TGTGCTAGTGGCAGCGTAGTCGGGTCCCCGACCCGGGAGGCCCAGTACTTC.

Comments on this clonotype: The conserved final phenylalanine or tryptophan is absent from the CDR3, which likely points to a read error. This chain joins TRBV5-6 and TRBJ2-1, with D hard to call. The V end was cut by 0 bases, the J end by 6 bases, with 7 bases between. The germline CDR1 and CDR2 sequences are SGHDT and YYEEEE. This CDR3 spans 13 amino acids. The CDR3 region is CASSLVSGNEQFL. CDR3 bases: TGTGCCAGCAGCTTGGTATCAGGCAATGAGCAGTTCCTC.

About this clonotype itself: This clone may be a read error of a much larger clone one base away. V is TRBV12-3 or TRBV12-4 and J is TRBJ2-3; D ambiguous. This CDR3 is 14 amino acids long. The germline V and J ends were trimmed by 4 bases and 4 bases, with 12 bases remaining between them. This CDR3 reads CASSSPERADTQYF. For the CDR3, the DNA is TGTGCCAGCAGTTCCCCGGAAAGGGCAGATACGCAGTATTTT.